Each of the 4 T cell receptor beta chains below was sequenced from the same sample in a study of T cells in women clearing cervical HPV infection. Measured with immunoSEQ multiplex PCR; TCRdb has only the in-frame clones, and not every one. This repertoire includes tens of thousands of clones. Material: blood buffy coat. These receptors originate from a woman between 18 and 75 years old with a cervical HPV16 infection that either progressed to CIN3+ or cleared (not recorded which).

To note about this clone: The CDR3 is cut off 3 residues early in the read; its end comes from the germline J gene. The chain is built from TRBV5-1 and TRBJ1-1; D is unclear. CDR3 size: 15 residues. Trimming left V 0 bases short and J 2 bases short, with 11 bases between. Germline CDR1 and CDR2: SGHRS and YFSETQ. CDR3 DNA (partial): TGCGCCAGCAGCTTGGCCGGGGTGAGCAACACTGAA. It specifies CASSLAGVSNTE. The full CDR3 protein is CASSLAGVSNTEAFF.

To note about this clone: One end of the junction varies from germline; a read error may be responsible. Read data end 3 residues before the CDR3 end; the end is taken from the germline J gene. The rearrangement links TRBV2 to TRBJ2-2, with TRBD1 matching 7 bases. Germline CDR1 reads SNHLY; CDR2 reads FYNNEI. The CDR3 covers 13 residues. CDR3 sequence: CASGDRASGELFF. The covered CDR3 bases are TGTGCCAGCGGTGACAGGGCCTCCGGGGAG.

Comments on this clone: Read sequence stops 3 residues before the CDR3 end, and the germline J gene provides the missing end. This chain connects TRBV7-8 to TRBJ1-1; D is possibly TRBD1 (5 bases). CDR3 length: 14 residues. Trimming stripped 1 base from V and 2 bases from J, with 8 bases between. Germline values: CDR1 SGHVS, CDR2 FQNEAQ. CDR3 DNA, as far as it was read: TGTGCCAGCAGCTTAGGGGGCAGTAACACTGAA. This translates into CASSLGGSNTE. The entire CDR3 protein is CASSLGGSNTEAFF. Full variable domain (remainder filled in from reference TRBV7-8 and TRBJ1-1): GAGVSQSPRYKVAKRGQDVALRCDPISGHVSLFWYQQALGQGPEFLTYFQNEAQLDKSGLPSDRFFAERPEGSVSTLKIQRTQQEDSAVYLCASSLGGSNTEAFFGQGTRLTVV.

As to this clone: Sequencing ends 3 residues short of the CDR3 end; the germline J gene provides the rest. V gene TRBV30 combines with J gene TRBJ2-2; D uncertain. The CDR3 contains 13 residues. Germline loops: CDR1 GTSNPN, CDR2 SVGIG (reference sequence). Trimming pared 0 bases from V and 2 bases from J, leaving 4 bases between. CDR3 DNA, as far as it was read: TGTGCCTGGAGTGTCAGTAACACCGGGGAG. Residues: CAWSVSNTGE. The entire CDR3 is CAWSVSNTGELFF.